This record covers a single T cell receptor (beta chain). Its antigen remains unidentified. The data are from a study of shared clonotypes between healthy human individuals. Study-wide findings and caveats: Generation probability values for non-shared clonotypes were lower than those for clonotypes shared by all four donors. Sample collection involved blood only; tissue repertoires are likely different. Naive subsets typically showed greater estimated richness than memory subsets.

Repertoires were generated with immunoSEQ multiplex PCR, while TCRdb's copy carries only in-frame clones and drops some. The sample consists of over 1.5 million clones, nearly 99% of them appearing once. The CDR3 is 11 amino acids. Germline loops: CDR1 DFQATT, CDR2 SNEGSKA (reference sequence). V dropped 3 bases and J dropped 5 bases, with 8 bases sitting between them. What was sequenced was naive CD4+ T cells sorted from blood. As for subset: CD45RA+ positively selected. The rearrangement links TRBV20-1 to TRBJ2-7; D gene uncertain. The TCR was taken from a man aged 25 to 40 in good health. The DNA of the CDR3 is TGCAGTGCTAGCGGGTTGGACGAGCAGTACTTC. Amino acid sequence: CSASGLDEQYF.